Listed below are T cell receptor beta chains from one sample, sequenced in a study of T cell responses to AZD1222 COVID-19 vaccine. The repertoire was sequenced with immunoSEQ multiplex PCR; TCRdb's copy has only in-frame clones and lacks some. This sample carries more than 100,000 clones, about 87% of them seen once, and the ten largest clones take approximately 8.4%. The sample in question was peripheral blood, obtained on day 0 of AZD1222 vaccination. The receptors shown here come from an adult in good health. CDR3s include the opening cysteine and the closing phenylalanine or tryptophan. Fields, in order: clone size, D gene, J gene, V gene, CDR3 protein, CDR3 DNA. The D gene is left open where the match is weak. Part of the rows lack a size; the others show once, few, many or a class for expanded clones.

clone size: NA; D gene: TRBD1; J gene: TRBJ1-2; V gene: TRBV6-6; CDR3 protein: CASSLQGGGYTF; CDR3 DNA: TGTGCCAGCAGCTTACAGGGGGGTGGCTACACCTTC
clone size: NA; D gene: TRBD2; J gene: TRBJ2-5; V gene: TRBV6-5; CDR3 protein: CASSGSGGPQETQYF; CDR3 DNA: TGTGCCAGCAGCGGTAGCGGGGGACCTCAAGAGACCCAGTACTTC
clone size: once; D gene: NA; J gene: TRBJ2-2; V gene: TRBV5-4; CDR3 protein: CASRGFGGLNTGELFF; CDR3 DNA: TGTGCCAGCAGAGGTTTCGGGGGCTTGAACACCGGGGAGCTGTTTTTT
clone size: NA; D gene: NA; J gene: TRBJ1-3; V gene: TRBV30; CDR3 protein: CAWSVLYSGNTIYF; CDR3 DNA: TGTGCCTGGAGTGTACTGTACTCTGGAAACACCATATATTTT
clone size: NA; D gene: NA; J gene: TRBJ2-2; V gene: TRBV5-5; CDR3 protein: CASSTGTTNTGELFF; CDR3 DNA: TGTGCCAGCAGCACTGGGACGACGAACACCGGGGAGCTGTTTTTT
clone size: NA; D gene: NA; J gene: TRBJ1-2; V gene: TRBV6-5; CDR3 protein: CASSYLESAYGYTF; CDR3 DNA: TGTGCCAGCAGTTACTTGGAGTCTGCCTATGGCTACACCTTC
clone size: NA; D gene: NA; J gene: TRBJ2-2; V gene: TRBV24-1; CDR3 protein: CATSDSTRANTGELFF; CDR3 DNA: TGTGCCACCAGTGACAGTACTAGGGCGAACACCGGGGAGCTGTTTTTT
clone size: NA; D gene: TRBD2; J gene: TRBJ2-7; V gene: TRBV7-9; CDR3 protein: CASSPREVYEQYF; CDR3 DNA: TGTGCCAGCAGCCCCCGGGAGGTCTACGAGCAGTACTTC
clone size: NA; D gene: TRBD1; J gene: TRBJ1-1; V gene: TRBV7-3; CDR3 protein: CASSSRQGAEAFF; CDR3 DNA: TGTGCCAGCAGCTCCCGACAGGGGGCTGAAGCTTTCTTT
clone size: NA; D gene: NA; J gene: TRBJ1-2; V gene: TRBV25-1; CDR3 protein: CASSEPTGGDYGYTF; CDR3 DNA: TGTGCCAGCAGTGAACCAACAGGAGGTGACTATGGCTACACCTTC
clone size: few; D gene: NA; J gene: TRBJ1-1; V gene: TRBV25-1; CDR3 protein: CASSLGFQTEAFF; CDR3 DNA: TGTGCCAGCAGTCTGGGTTTTCAGACTGAAGCTTTCTTT
clone size: NA; D gene: NA; J gene: TRBJ1-1; V gene: TRBV2; CDR3 protein: CASSKNTEAFF; CDR3 DNA: TGTGCCAGCAGCAAGAACACTGAAGCTTTCTTT
clone size: few; D gene: TRBD1; J gene: TRBJ1-3; V gene: TRBV9; CDR3 protein: CASSVDRGRQSGNTIYF; CDR3 DNA: TGTGCCAGCAGCGTAGACAGGGGACGACAATCTGGAAACACCATATATTTT
clone size: once; D gene: TRBD1; J gene: TRBJ2-7; V gene: TRBV2; CDR3 protein: CASTTGGVYEQYF; CDR3 DNA: TGTGCCAGCACGACAGGGGGTGTGTACGAGCAGTACTTC
clone size: NA; D gene: TRBD1; J gene: TRBJ2-7; V gene: TRBV13; CDR3 protein: CASSLTGFREQYF; CDR3 DNA: TGTGCCAGCAGCTTGACAGGGTTCCGCGAGCAGTACTTC
clone size: few; D gene: NA; J gene: TRBJ1-1; V gene: TRBV5-1; CDR3 protein: CASSLGTVRLIENTEAFF; CDR3 DNA: TGCGCCAGCAGCTTGGGGACAGTACGTCTTATCGAGAACACTGAAGCTTTCTTT
clone size: NA; D gene: NA; J gene: TRBJ2-7; V gene: TRBV29-1; CDR3 protein: CSVETVYEQYF; CDR3 DNA: TGCAGCGTTGAGACCGTCTACGAGCAGTACTTC
clone size: NA; D gene: NA; J gene: TRBJ2-7; V gene: TRBV19; CDR3 protein: CASSTPGRSYEQYF; CDR3 DNA: TGTGCCAGTAGTACCCCCGGACGGTCCTACGAGCAGTACTTC
clone size: NA; D gene: NA; J gene: TRBJ1-2; V gene: TRBV15; CDR3 protein: CATSRDLTGSRGYTF; CDR3 DNA: TGTGCCACCAGCAGAGATCTAACAGGGTCAAGGGGCTACACCTTC
clone size: NA; D gene: TRBD1; J gene: TRBJ2-7; V gene: TRBV19; CDR3 protein: CASTPTGGIYEQYF; CDR3 DNA: TGTGCCAGTACCCCGACAGGGGGCATCTACGAGCAGTACTTC
clone size: NA; D gene: NA; J gene: TRBJ1-1; V gene: TRBV9; CDR3 protein: CASSPSTRNTEAFF; CDR3 DNA: TGTGCCAGCAGCCCATCCACCCGCAACACTGAAGCTTTCTTT
clone size: NA; D gene: TRBD1; J gene: TRBJ1-1; V gene: TRBV5-1; CDR3 protein: CASSLGQGAEAFF; CDR3 DNA: TGCGCCAGCAGCTTGGGGCAGGGGGCTGAAGCTTTCTTT
clone size: NA; D gene: NA; J gene: TRBJ2-2; V gene: TRBV5-1; CDR3 protein: CASSAKGTGELFF; CDR3 DNA: TGCGCCAGCAGCGCAAAGGGCACCGGGGAGCTGTTTTTT
clone size: NA; D gene: NA; J gene: TRBJ1-5; V gene: TRBV19; CDR3 protein: CASSIGGPQHF; CDR3 DNA: TGTGCCAGTAGTATAGGTGGGCCCCAGCATTTT
clone size: NA; D gene: NA; J gene: TRBJ1-1; V gene: TRBV9; CDR3 protein: CASSVAGVGTEAFF; CDR3 DNA: TGTGCCAGCAGCGTAGCTGGGGTCGGCACTGAAGCTTTCTTT
clone size: NA; D gene: NA; J gene: TRBJ1-6; V gene: TRBV27; CDR3 protein: CARRGGGGDNSPLHF; CDR3 DNA: TGTGCCCGCCGGGGAGGGGGGGGTGACAATTCACCCCTCCACTTT
clone size: NA; D gene: NA; J gene: TRBJ1-2; V gene: TRBV11-2; CDR3 protein: CASSLDRGNYGYTF; CDR3 DNA: TGTGCCAGCAGCTTAGATCGGGGCAACTATGGCTACACCTTC
clone size: NA; D gene: NA; J gene: TRBJ2-2; V gene: TRBV5-6; CDR3 protein: CASSLEGSARRYTGELFF; CDR3 DNA: TGTGCCAGCAGCTTGGAGGGTAGCGCCAGACGGTACACCGGGGAGCTGTTTTTT
clone size: once; D gene: NA; J gene: TRBJ2-2; V gene: TRBV9; CDR3 protein: CASSPLWDSTGELFF; CDR3 DNA: TGTGCCAGCAGCCCTCTATGGGATTCCACCGGGGAGCTGTTTTTT
clone size: NA; D gene: NA; J gene: TRBJ1-4; V gene: TRBV5-4; CDR3 protein: CASSFGQTNEKLFF; CDR3 DNA: TGTGCCAGCAGCTTCGGACAGACTAATGAAAAACTGTTTTTT
clone size: NA; D gene: NA; J gene: TRBJ1-5; V gene: TRBV30; CDR3 protein: CAWSPPWGNGPQHF; CDR3 DNA: TGTGCCTGGAGCCCCCCGTGGGGGAATGGGCCCCAGCATTTT
clone size: NA; D gene: NA; J gene: TRBJ1-3; V gene: TRBV5-6; CDR3 protein: CASSLLNSGNTIYF; CDR3 DNA: TGTGCCAGCAGCTTGCTGAACTCTGGAAACACCATATATTTT
clone size: NA; D gene: TRBD1; J gene: TRBJ1-1; V gene: TRBV27; CDR3 protein: CASRPQGAMNTEAFF; CDR3 DNA: TGTGCCAGCAGGCCACAGGGGGCAATGAACACTGAAGCTTTCTTT
clone size: NA; D gene: NA; J gene: TRBJ2-1; V gene: TRBV5-1; CDR3 protein: CASSWTESSYNEQFF; CDR3 DNA: TGCGCCAGCAGCTGGACAGAAAGCTCCTACAATGAGCAGTTCTTC
clone size: NA; D gene: NA; J gene: TRBJ2-1; V gene: TRBV29-1; CDR3 protein: CSVGRTTEQFF; CDR3 DNA: TGCAGCGTTGGCCGGACAACCGAGCAGTTCTTC
clone size: NA; D gene: TRBD2; J gene: TRBJ2-1; V gene: TRBV3-1/TRBV3-2; CDR3 protein: CASSQRGTTYYNEQFF; CDR3 DNA: TGTGCCAGCAGCCAAAGAGGGACTACCTACTACAATGAGCAGTTCTTC
clone size: NA; D gene: NA; J gene: TRBJ2-1; V gene: TRBV6-5; CDR3 protein: CASSYDRTYNEQFF; CDR3 DNA: TGTGCCAGCAGTTACGATCGGACCTACAATGAGCAGTTCTTC
clone size: NA; D gene: TRBD2; J gene: TRBJ2-5; V gene: TRBV30; CDR3 protein: CAWSVVGGREKTQYF; CDR3 DNA: TGTGCCTGGAGTGTAGTTGGCGGGAGAGAAAAGACCCAGTACTTC
clone size: NA; D gene: TRBD2; J gene: TRBJ2-1; V gene: TRBV29-1; CDR3 protein: CSVDLAGAGNEQFF; CDR3 DNA: TGCAGCGTGGATCTAGCGGGGGCCGGCAATGAGCAGTTCTTC
clone size: NA; D gene: TRBD2; J gene: TRBJ2-5; V gene: TRBV15; CDR3 protein: CATSRLAGLETQYF; CDR3 DNA: TGTGCCACCAGCAGACTAGCGGGACTAGAGACCCAGTACTTC
clone size: NA; D gene: NA; J gene: TRBJ2-7; V gene: TRBV7-9; CDR3 protein: CASSPRGGGLTEQYF; CDR3 DNA: TGTGCCAGCAGCCCGCGAGGGGGTGGTTTGACCGAGCAGTACTTC
clone size: NA; D gene: TRBD1; J gene: TRBJ1-2; V gene: TRBV7-8; CDR3 protein: CASSATGAGYTF; CDR3 DNA: TGTGCCAGCAGCGCTACAGGGGCAGGCTACACCTTC
clone size: NA; D gene: NA; J gene: TRBJ2-3; V gene: TRBV5-4; CDR3 protein: CASSLYSGTDTQYF; CDR3 DNA: TGTGCCAGCAGCTTGTATAGTGGCACAGATACGCAGTATTTT
clone size: NA; D gene: NA; J gene: TRBJ2-7; V gene: TRBV5-4; CDR3 protein: CASSFTGSYEQYF; CDR3 DNA: TGTGCCAGCAGCTTTACCGGGTCCTACGAGCAGTACTTC
clone size: once; D gene: TRBD1; J gene: TRBJ1-3; V gene: TRBV30; CDR3 protein: CAWRDTGGASVRF; CDR3 DNA: TGTGCCTGGAGAGATACAGGGGGCGCCTCCGTTCGATTT
clone size: NA; D gene: TRBD1; J gene: TRBJ1-1; V gene: TRBV7-8; CDR3 protein: CASSPQGGMLEAFF; CDR3 DNA: TGTGCCAGCAGCCCACAGGGGGGCATGCTCGAAGCTTTCTTT